These 14 T cell receptor beta chains originate from one sample sequenced in a study of CD8+ T cells in alopecia areata. Following extraction, RNA underwent reverse transcription to cDNA, which served as the sequencing template. Sequencing was performed with immunoSEQ multiplex PCR; in TCRdb, only in-frame clones are kept and a portion is missing. The table shows around 130,000 clones, with about 57% occurring only once. The sequencing used CD4+ T cells sorted from blood, collected at week 0. The receptors shown here come from a human donor with alopecia areata.

This clone was counted between two and nine times. The chain links TRBV15 to TRBJ2-5; tentative D call: TRBD1 (5 bases). The CDR3 extends over 15 amino acids. The V gene lost 0 bases and the J gene lost 3 bases, with 11 bases spanning the gap. Germline V gene sequence: CDR1 LNHNV, CDR2 YYDKDF (reference sequence). The CDR3 DNA reads as TGTGCCACCAGCAGAGATCCGGTCAGGGAAGAGACCCAGTACTTC. It codes for CATSRDPVREETQYF.

The chain joins TRBV5-1 to TRBJ2-7; 8 nucleotides line up with TRBD1. V lost 0 bases and J lost 7; bases outside the gene matches: 15. Germline V gene data show CDR1 as SGHRS and CDR2 as YFSETQ. The CDR3 length is 17 residues. CDR3 coding DNA: TGCGCCAGCAGCTTGGATCGGGATATAACAGGGGGGAAGGAGCAGTACTTC. Protein sequence: CASSLDRDITGGKEQYF.

The CDR3 coding sequence is TGTGCCAGCAGCGTGCTCAGGGAGACCCAGTACTTC. This sequence encodes CASSVLRETQYF. The V gene is TRBV7-9, the J gene TRBJ2-5; D uncertain. Trimming took off 5 bases at V and 5 bases at J, with 9 bases between the two ends. This CDR3 spans 12 amino acids. CDR1 and CDR2 (germline): SEHNR, FQNEAQ (reference sequence).

The rearrangement joins TRBV10-2 to TRBJ2-3; 9 nucleotides align to TRBD2. Germline V gene lookup returns CDR1 WSHSY and CDR2 SAAADI. The CDR3 runs 14 residues. J gave up 6 bases and V 6 bases, and 7 bases lay outside the gene matches. Here the CDR3 reads CASRLRGGHDTQYF. The CDR3 DNA reads as TGCGCCAGCAGATTGCGGGGGGGCCATGATACGCAGTATTTT.

This clone was picked up a small number of times. The chain combines TRBV14 with TRBJ2-5; no clear D gene. The CDR3 runs to 16 residues. CDR1 and CDR2 from the germline V gene are SGHDN and FVKESK. V was trimmed by 0 bases and J by 0 bases, leaving 11 bases between them. The DNA for the CDR3 is TGTGCCAGCAGCCAAGATCTCTTCCCAGACCAAGAGACCCAGTACTTC. This gives the protein CASSQDLFPDQETQYF.

The chain joins TRBV5-1 to TRBJ1-2; 7 nucleotides line up with TRBD1. J lost 5 bases, V lost 4 bases, and 8 bases had no gene match. This CDR3 is 14 amino acids long. Germline CDR1 is SGHRS and CDR2 is YFSETQ. The CDR3 here is CASSPGDRSYGYTF. The CDR3 DNA reads as TGCGCCAGCAGCCCTGGGGACAGATCGTATGGCTACACCTTC. The full variable domain, completed using reference TRBV5-1 and TRBJ1-2, is KAGVTQTPRYLIKTRGQQVTLSCSPISGHRSVSWYQQTPGQGLQFLFEYFSETQRNKGNFPGRFSGRQFSNSRSEMNVSTLELGDSALYLCASSPGDRSYGYTFGSGTRLTVV.

This sequence joins TRBV5-1 and TRBJ2-7; 10 positions agree with TRBD2. The CDR3 covers 15 residues. Germline V CDR1 and CDR2: SGHRS, YFSETQ. J gave up 3 bases and V 1 base, and 4 bases lay outside the gene matches. CDR3 in DNA: TGCGCCAGCAGCTTGACTAGCGGGGCCTACTACGAGCAGTACTTC. As protein: CASSLTSGAYYEQYF.

The gene calls are TRBV15 and TRBJ1-3; D is unclear. The CDR3 sequence is 14 residues long. V was pared by 3 bases and J by 4 bases, with 10 bases between. Germline-derived CDR1 and CDR2 are LNHNV and YYDKDF (reference sequence). The DNA of the CDR3 is TGTGCCACCAGCAGCGCAGCTAGCGGAAACACCATATATTTT. Translation: CATSSAASGNTIYF.

The CDR3 here is CASRQGAAGNTIYF. For the CDR3, the DNA is TGTGCCAGCAGGCAGGGGGCAGCCGGAAACACCATATATTTT. V gene TRBV2 combines with J gene TRBJ1-3; 8 positions match TRBD1. CDR1 SNHLY and CDR2 FYNNEI come from the germline V gene. CDR3 length: 14 residues. V dropped 6 bases and J dropped 4; count of bases not matched to a gene: 5.

The V gene is TRBV14, the J gene TRBJ1-1; D is ambiguous. Germline V CDR1 and CDR2: SGHDN, FVKESK. The CDR3 totals 13 residues. Trimming cost V 4 bases and J 0 bases, with 6 bases left between them. The CDR3 reads CASSLYLNTEAFF. The CDR3 DNA reads TGTGCCAGCAGCCTCTACTTGAACACTGAAGCTTTCTTT.

The chain has TRBV18 and TRBJ1-1; D call uncertain. Trimming stripped 1 base from V and 7 bases from J, with 13 bases between. CDR1 KGHSH and CDR2 LQKENI come from the germline V gene. This CDR3 has 14 residues. The CDR3 reads CASSPLPEGGEAFF. For the CDR3, the DNA is TGTGCCAGCTCACCACTCCCGGAAGGCGGTGAAGCTTTCTTT.

The chain links TRBV7-9 to TRBJ1-5; TRBD1 might be the D (5 bases). Trimming took off 6 bases at V and 5 bases at J, with 14 bases between the two ends. Germline loops: CDR1 SEHNR, CDR2 FQNEAQ (reference sequence). There are 14 residues in the CDR3. The CDR3, as DNA: TGTGCCAGCAGTTCCACAACGACAGATCAGCCCCAGCATTTT. Translated, it gives CASSSTTTDQPQHF.

The V gene is TRBV5-1, the J gene TRBJ2-5; D possibly corresponds to TRBD1 (6 bases). This CDR3 is 15 amino acids long. Germline V gene sequence: CDR1 SGHRS, CDR2 YFSETQ. Trimming shortened V by 4 bases and J by 1 base, and 14 bases separated the two germline ends. In DNA form, the CDR3 reads TGCGCCAGCAGCGGACTGGGACAAGTCCAAGAGACCCAGTACTTC. Its translation is CASSGLGQVQETQYF.

The chain carries TRBV4-3 and TRBJ2-7; D possibly matches TRBD1 or TRBD2 (5 bases each). Looked up from germline, CDR1 is LGHNA and CDR2 is YSLEER. V was clipped by 0 bases and J by 6 bases, with 12 bases between them. The CDR3 is 14 amino acids. In nucleotides, the CDR3 is TGCGCCAGCAGCCAAGATTCCAGGGCGGGCGAGCAGTACTTC. Translating it yields CASSQDSRAGEQYF.